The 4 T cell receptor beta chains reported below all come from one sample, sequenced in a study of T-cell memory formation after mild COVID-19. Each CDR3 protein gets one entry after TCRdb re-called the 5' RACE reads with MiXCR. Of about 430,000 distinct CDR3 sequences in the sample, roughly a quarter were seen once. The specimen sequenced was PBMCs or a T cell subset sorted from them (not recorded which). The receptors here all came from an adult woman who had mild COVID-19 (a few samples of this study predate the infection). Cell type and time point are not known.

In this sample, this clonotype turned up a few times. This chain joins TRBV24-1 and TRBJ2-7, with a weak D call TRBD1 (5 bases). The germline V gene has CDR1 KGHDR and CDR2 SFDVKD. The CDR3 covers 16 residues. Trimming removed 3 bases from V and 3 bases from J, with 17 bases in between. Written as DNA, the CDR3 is TGTGCCACCAGTGATGATCGCAGGGTTGGTGGCTACGAGCAGTACTTC. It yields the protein CATSDDRRVGGYEQYF.

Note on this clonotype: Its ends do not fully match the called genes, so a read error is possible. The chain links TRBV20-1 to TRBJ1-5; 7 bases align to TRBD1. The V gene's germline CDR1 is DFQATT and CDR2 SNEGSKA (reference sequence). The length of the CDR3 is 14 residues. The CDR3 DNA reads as TGCAGTGCTAGGGGAGGGGGCTTGGGTCAGCCCAAGCATTTT. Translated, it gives CSARGGGLGQPKHF.

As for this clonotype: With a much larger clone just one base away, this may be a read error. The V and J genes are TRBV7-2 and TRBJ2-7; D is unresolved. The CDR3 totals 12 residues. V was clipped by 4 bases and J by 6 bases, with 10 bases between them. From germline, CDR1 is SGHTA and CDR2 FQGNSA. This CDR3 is CASSSGPSEQYF. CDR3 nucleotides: TGTGCCAGCAGCTCCGGCCCATCCGAGCAGTACTTC.

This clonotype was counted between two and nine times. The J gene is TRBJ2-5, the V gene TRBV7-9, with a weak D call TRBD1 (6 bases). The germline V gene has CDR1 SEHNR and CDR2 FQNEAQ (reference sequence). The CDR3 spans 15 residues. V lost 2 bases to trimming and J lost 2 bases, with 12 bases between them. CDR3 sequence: CASSLQGLVQETQYF. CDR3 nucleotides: TGTGCCAGCAGCTTACAGGGGCTTGTGCAAGAGACCCAGTACTTC.